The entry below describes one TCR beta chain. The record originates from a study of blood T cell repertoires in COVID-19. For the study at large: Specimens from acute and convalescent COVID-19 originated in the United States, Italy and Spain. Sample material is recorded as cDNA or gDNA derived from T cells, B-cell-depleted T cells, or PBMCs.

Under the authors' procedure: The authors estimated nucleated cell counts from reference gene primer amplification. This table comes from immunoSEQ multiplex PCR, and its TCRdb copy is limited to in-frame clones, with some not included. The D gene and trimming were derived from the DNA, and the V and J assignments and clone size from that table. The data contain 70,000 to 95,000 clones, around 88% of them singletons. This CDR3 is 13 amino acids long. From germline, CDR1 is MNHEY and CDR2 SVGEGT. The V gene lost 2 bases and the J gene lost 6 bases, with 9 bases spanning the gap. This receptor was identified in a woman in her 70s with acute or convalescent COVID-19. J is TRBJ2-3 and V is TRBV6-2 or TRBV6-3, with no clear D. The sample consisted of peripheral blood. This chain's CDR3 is CASSYVSSDTQYF. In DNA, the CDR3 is TGTGCCAGCAGTTACGTTAGTTCGGATACGCAGTATTTT.